These 3 T cell receptor beta chains originate from one sample sequenced in a study of T-cell memory formation after mild COVID-19. TCRdb reanalysed the 5' RACE reads using MiXCR and keeps one entry per CDR3 protein. Of a few hundred thousand distinct CDR3 sequences listed, under 30% are singletons. Input material: PBMCs or a T cell subset sorted from them (not recorded which). These receptors came from an adult woman who had mild COVID-19 (a few samples of this study predate the infection). Cell type and time point are not known.

This clonotype occurred many times. One end of the junction varies from germline; a read error may be responsible. This chain connects TRBV4-3 to TRBJ2-1, with 7 nucleotides matching TRBD2. The CDR3 covers 16 residues. Per the germline V gene, CDR1 is LGHNA and CDR2 is YSLEER. CDR3 coding DNA: TGCGCCAGCAGCCAAGGTTGGCGGGGGTCCTTCAATGAGCAGTTCTTC. It is translated as CASSQGWRGSFNEQFF.

This clonotype was observed a handful of times. This chain uses TRBV30 with TRBJ1-1; D call uncertain. Germline V gene data show CDR1 as GTSNPN and CDR2 as SVGIG (reference sequence). V was cut by 2 bases and J by 3 bases, with 7 bases left in between. This CDR3 has 12 amino acids. The CDR3 here is CAWSWAYTEAFF. The CDR3, as DNA: TGTGCCTGGAGTTGGGCGTACACTGAAGCTTTCTTT. The whole variable domain, filled in from reference TRBV30 and TRBJ1-1, reads SQTIHQWPATLVQPVGSPLSLECTVEGTSNPNLYWYRQAAGRGLQLLFYSVGIGQISSEVPQNLSASRPQDRQFILSSKKLLLSDSGFYLCAWSWAYTEAFFGQGTRLTVV.

The chain couples TRBV22-1 to TRBJ2-7; TRBD1, as called in the table, went unchecked against the DNA. TRBV22-1 is a listed pseudogene. The CDR3 length is 12 residues. CDR3 sequence: CPGSGGVYEQYF. The CDR3, as DNA: TGTCCTGGGAGCGGAGGGGTCTACGAGCAGTACTTC.